The entry that follows covers one T cell receptor beta chain sequence. The V end lost 5 bases, the J end lost 5 bases, and 17 bases lay between the germline ends. The CDR3 runs 14 residues. CDR1 SGHDT and CDR2 YYEEEE come from the germline V gene. Produced via immunoSEQ multiplex PCR; TCRdb's table is partial and in-frame only. This table has roughly 250,000 clones, around 87% appearing once. This sample was taken from a study of blood T cell repertoires in COVID-19. On the study more broadly: PBMCs, B-cell-depleted T cells, or T cells were the source of the cDNA or gDNA that made up the material.

Participants reported their clinical history, and cohort assignment relied on those reports. Sequenced material: PBMCs or T cells enriched from blood (not recorded which). This clonotype was obtained from a woman in her forties or fifties who had recovered from COVID-19. The J gene is TRBJ2-7, the V gene TRBV5-6, with D unresolved. For the CDR3, the DNA is TGTGCCAGCAGTCAATCCTACGGTACCCACGAGCAGTACTTC. It codes for CASSQSYGTHEQYF.